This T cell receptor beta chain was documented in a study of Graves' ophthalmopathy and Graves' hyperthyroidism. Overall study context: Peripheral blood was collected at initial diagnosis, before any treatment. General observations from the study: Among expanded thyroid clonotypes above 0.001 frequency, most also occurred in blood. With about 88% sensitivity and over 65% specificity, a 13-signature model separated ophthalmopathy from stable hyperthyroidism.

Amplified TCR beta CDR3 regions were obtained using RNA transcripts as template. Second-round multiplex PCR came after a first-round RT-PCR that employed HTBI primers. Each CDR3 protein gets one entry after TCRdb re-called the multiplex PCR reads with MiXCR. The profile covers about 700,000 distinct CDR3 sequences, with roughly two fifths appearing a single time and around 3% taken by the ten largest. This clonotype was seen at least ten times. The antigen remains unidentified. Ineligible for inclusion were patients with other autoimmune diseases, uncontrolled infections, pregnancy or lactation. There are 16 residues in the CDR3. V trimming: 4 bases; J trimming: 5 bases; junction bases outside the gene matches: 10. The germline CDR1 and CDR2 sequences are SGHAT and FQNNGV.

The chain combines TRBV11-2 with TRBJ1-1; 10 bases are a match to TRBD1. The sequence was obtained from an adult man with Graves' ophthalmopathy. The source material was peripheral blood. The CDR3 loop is CASSYRDRGGRTEAFF. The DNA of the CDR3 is TGTGCCAGCAGCTATCGGGACAGGGGCGGACGGACTGAAGCTTTCTTT.